This T cell receptor (beta chain) was recovered during a study of CD8 T cells in ankylosing spondylitis (dated by TCRdb to the late 2010s). Some background on the complete study: The study set out to find disease-linked TCR variants by profiling T cell receptor beta repertoires in ankylosing spondylitis patients and healthy donors. The full study cohort comprised 20 to 25 ankylosing spondylitis patients and 110 or so healthy donors. Samples of peripheral blood were taken, and for ankylosing spondylitis patients, synovial fluid was collected as well.

Remarks on this clonotype: What antigen it recognizes has not been identified. Base qualities were left out, and no much larger clone turns up one base away.

Per the germline V gene, MNHNS is the CDR1 and SASEGT is the CDR2. V sheds 7 bases and J sheds 0 bases, leaving 13 bases between their ends. There are 15 amino acids in the CDR3, from cysteine to phenylalanine inclusive. CDR3 DNA is the only sequence kept; it has 45 bases, read in frame from the first base. Paper-wide results and their limitations: A TCR beta motif made up of under ten highly homologous amino acid variants appeared to be characteristic of blood from ankylosing spondylitis patients. Some of the motif variants had been reported before in the synovial fluid and blood of reactive arthritis patients, a finding that suggests common disease-initiation mechanisms. The disease-linked clones had a CD8+ phenotype and were found at relatively low frequencies in peripheral blood. Significant enrichment of the disease-linked clones was reported in matched synovial fluid samples from ankylosing spondylitis patients.

Sequencing took place on an Illumina HiSeq 2500. TCR beta libraries were prepared by quantitative 5'-RACE with molecular barcodes. The original pipeline was this. To identify disease-linked TCR variants, a new computational method was used, one built on a probabilistic model of VDJ rearrangement. Starting from the raw public reads, TCRdb applied fastp trimming at Q25, assembled clones with MiXCR and retained in-frame beta chains. Identical CDR3 protein sequences are pooled into one entry, listed with their most common genes and DNA. The V and J calls reflect TCRdb's pipeline rather than the authors' work. Here the sample has a few hundred thousand distinct CDR3 sequences; less than 10% occur a single time. The leading ten clones occupy just over 14% of the sample.

Input material: blood, either unsorted or a sorted T cell fraction (not recorded which). The rearranged chain carries TRBV6-1 and TRBJ1-5; TRBD1 might be the D gene, on 5 matching bases. The clonotype originates from a male donor with ankylosing spondylitis. The nucleotides read TGTGCCAGCAAATTTTGGGGGTATAGCAATCAGCCCCAGCATTTT. Its protein product is CASKFWGYSNQPQHF.